The clone carrying this T cell receptor beta chain was seen a few times. Antigen: not known. Looked up from germline, CDR1 is DFQATT and CDR2 is SNEGSKA (reference sequence). The ends lost 6 bases at V and 4 bases at J; junction bases unmatched: 6. The CDR3 has 13 residues. TCRdb itself ran the 5' RACE reads through MiXCR, one entry per CDR3 protein. This sample yields 200,000 to 250,000 distinct CDR3 sequences, of which 9.5% are seen a single time; approximately 3.3% belongs to the top ten. The source of the sample is a study of T-cell memory formation after mild COVID-19. Study results and limitations: Clones shrinking from day 15 to 85 showed even CD4/CD8 mixes; later expanders tilted CD4+. Shrinking CD4+ clones resided mostly in CM and EM, and CD8+ ones in EMRA. The finding that pre-infection memory included some responding clones suggested that cross-reactive memory joined.

What was sequenced was PBMCs or a T cell subset sorted from them (not recorded which). The sequence was collected from a man between 18 and 29 years old who had mild COVID-19 (a few samples of this study predate the infection). Cell type and time point are not known. The genes are TRBV20-1 and TRBJ2-1; TRBD1 matches at 7 bases. CDR3: CSAIQDRYNEQFF. In DNA form, the CDR3 reads TGCAGTGCCATTCAGGACAGGTACAATGAGCAGTTCTTC.